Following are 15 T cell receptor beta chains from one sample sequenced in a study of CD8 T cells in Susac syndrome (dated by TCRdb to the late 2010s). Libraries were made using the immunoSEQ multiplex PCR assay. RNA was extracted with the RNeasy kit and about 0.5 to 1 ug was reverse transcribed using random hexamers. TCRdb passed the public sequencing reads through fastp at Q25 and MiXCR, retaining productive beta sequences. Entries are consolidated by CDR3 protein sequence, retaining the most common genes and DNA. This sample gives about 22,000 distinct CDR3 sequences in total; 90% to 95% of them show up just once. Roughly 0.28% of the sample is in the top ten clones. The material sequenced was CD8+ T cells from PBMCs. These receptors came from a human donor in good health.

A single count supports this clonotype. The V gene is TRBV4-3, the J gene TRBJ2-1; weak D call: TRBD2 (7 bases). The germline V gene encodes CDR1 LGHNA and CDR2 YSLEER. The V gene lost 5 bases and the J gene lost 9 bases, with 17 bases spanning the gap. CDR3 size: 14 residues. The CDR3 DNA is TGCGCCAGCAGCAGCCATGGGGGGGCCTTTGAGCAGTTCTTC. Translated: CASSSHGGAFEQFF.

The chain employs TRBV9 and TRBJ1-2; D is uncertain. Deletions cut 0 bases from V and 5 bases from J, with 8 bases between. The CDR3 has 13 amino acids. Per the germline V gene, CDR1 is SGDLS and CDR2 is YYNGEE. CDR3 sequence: CASSVDSSYGYTF. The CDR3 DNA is TGTGCCAGCAGCGTAGACAGCAGTTATGGCTACACCTTC.

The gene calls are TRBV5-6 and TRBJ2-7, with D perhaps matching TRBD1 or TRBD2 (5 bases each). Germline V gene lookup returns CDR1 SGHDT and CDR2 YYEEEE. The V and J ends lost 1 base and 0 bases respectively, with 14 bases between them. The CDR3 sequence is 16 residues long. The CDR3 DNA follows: TGTGCCAGCAGCTTGACCGGGACGGCCTTCTCCTACGAGCAGTACTTC. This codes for CASSLTGTAFSYEQYF.

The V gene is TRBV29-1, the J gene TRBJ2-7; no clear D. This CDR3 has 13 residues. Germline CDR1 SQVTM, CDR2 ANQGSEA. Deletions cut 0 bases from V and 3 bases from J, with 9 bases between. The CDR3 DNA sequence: TGCAGCGTTGAAGAGGACCGAGACTACGAGCAGTACTTC. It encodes CSVEEDRDYEQYF.

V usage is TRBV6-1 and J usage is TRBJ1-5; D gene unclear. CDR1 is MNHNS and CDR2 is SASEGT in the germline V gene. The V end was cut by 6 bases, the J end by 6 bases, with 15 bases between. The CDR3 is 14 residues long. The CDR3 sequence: CASRGIPGGQPQHF. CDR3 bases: TGTGCCAGCAGAGGCATCCCGGGAGGTCAGCCCCAGCATTTT.

The chain's CDR3 is CASSLVGAGERGYTF. The CDR3 DNA reads TGTGCCAGCAGCTTAGTGGGGGCAGGGGAGCGTGGCTACACCTTC. The chain joins TRBV11-2 to TRBJ1-2; D perhaps matches TRBD1 (6 bases). The ends were cut back, 1 base at V and 7 bases at J, with 16 bases in the middle. Per the germline V gene, CDR1 is SGHAT and CDR2 is FQNNGV. The CDR3 spans 15 residues.

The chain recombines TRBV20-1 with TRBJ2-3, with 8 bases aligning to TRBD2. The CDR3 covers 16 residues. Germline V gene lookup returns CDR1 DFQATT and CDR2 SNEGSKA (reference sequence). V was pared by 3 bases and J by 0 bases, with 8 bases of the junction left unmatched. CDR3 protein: CSASVERGISTDTQYF. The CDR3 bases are TGCAGTGCTAGTGTCGAGCGGGGGATTAGCACAGATACGCAGTATTTT.

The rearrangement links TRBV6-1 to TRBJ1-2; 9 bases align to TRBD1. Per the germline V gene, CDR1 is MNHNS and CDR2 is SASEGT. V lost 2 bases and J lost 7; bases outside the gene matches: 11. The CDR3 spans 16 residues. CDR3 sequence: CASSELGDRVITGYTF. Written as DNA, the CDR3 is TGTGCCAGCAGTGAACTTGGGGACAGGGTAATTACTGGCTACACCTTC.

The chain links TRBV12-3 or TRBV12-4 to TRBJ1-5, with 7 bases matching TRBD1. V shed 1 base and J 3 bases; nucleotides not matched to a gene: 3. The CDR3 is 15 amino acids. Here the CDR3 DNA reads TGTGCCAGCAGTTTAGTCGGGACAGACAATCAGCCCCAGCATTTT. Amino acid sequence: CASSLVGTDNQPQHF.

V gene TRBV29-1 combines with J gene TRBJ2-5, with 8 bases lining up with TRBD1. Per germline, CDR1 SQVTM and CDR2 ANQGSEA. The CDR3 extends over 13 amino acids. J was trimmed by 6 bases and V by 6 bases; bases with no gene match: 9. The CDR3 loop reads CSVEMDREQTQYF. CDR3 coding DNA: TGCAGCGTCGAGATGGACAGGGAACAGACCCAGTACTTC.

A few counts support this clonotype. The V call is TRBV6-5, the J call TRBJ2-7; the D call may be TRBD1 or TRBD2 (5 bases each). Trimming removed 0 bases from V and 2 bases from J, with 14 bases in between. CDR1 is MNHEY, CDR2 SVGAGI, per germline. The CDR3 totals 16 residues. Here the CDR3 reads CASSYSVEGLAYEQYF. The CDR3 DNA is TGTGCCAGCAGTTACTCGGTTGAGGGGCTCGCCTACGAGCAGTACTTC.

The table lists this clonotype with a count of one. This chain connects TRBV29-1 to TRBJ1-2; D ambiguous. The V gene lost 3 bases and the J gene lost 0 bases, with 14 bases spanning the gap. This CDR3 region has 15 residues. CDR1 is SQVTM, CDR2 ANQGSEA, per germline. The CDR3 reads CSVETGSHTNYGYTF. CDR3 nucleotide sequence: TGCAGCGTTGAGACGGGCAGTCATACTAACTATGGCTACACCTTC.

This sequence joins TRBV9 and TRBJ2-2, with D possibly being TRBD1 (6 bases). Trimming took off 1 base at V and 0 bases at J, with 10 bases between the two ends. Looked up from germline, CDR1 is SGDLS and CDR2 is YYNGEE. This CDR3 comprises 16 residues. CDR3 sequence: CASSVRGGPNTGELFF. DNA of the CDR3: TGTGCCAGCAGCGTAAGAGGGGGTCCGAACACCGGGGAGCTGTTTTTT.

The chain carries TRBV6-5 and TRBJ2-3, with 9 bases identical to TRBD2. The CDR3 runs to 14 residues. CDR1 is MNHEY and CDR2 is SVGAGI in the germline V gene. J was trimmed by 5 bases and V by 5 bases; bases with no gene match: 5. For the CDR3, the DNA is TGTGCCAGCAGTAACGGACTAGCGAGAGATACGCAGTATTTT. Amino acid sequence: CASSNGLARDTQYF.

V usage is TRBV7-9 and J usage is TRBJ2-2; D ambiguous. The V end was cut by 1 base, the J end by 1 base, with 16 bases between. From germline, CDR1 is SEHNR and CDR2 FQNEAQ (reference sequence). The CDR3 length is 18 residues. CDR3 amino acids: CASSLGAAVIENTGELFF. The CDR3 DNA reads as TGTGCCAGCAGCTTAGGGGCCGCCGTGATTGAGAACACCGGGGAGCTGTTTTTT.